Sequencing of this TCR beta chain was carried out in a study of shared clonotypes between healthy human individuals. As for this clone: Antigen unknown.

CD45RO-negative CD8 cells positively selected for CCR7 made up the naive population, which excluded terminally differentiated effector memory CD45RA+ cells. Deletions cut 4 bases from V and 0 bases from J, with 7 bases between. From germline, CDR1 is SGHNT and CDR2 YYREEE (reference sequence). This CDR3 has 13 amino acids. Libraries were prepared by immunoSEQ multiplex PCR; TCRdb keeps only in-frame clonotypes and omits some of them. Of some 630,000 clones in the sample, around 96% were seen once. Overall study findings and caveats: Clonotype sharing among donors likely depends on sequencing depth.

The genes are TRBV5-4 and TRBJ1-2, with unresolved D. The sequencing sample was made of naive CD8+ T cells sorted from blood. The sequence came from a woman aged 30 to 39 in good health. The CDR3 DNA reads TGTGCCAGCAGCGGTGGGTCTAACTATGGCTACACCTTC. This gives the protein CASSGGSNYGYTF.